This T cell receptor beta chain originates from a study of T cell responses to AZD1222 COVID-19 vaccine. Regarding this clone: Antigen specificity is unknown.

Study results and caveats: Spike-specific TCR breadth and depth grew following two AZD1222 doses. Without day 14 samples, only post-peak T cell repertoires were studied.

The CDR3 loop spans 16 amino acids. The junction had 11 bases not matched to a gene; V was cut back by 5 bases and J by 6 bases. CDR1 is SGHTA, CDR2 FQGNSA, per germline. Sequencing was performed with immunoSEQ multiplex PCR; in TCRdb, only in-frame clones are kept and a portion is missing. Of tens of thousands of clones in the sample, about 89% were seen once. The source material was peripheral blood, sampled on day 0 of MenACWY control vaccination. The source is an adult in good health. This sequence joins TRBV7-2 and TRBJ2-3; 10 bases agree with TRBD2. The CDR3 loop is CASSPTSGFGGDTQYF. The CDR3 DNA reads TGTGCCAGCAGCCCGACTAGCGGGTTTGGGGGGGATACGCAGTATTTT.